This T cell receptor (beta chain) was obtained from a study of shared T cell receptors in the human thymus. Germline loops: CDR1 MNHNS, CDR2 SASEGT. V dropped 2 bases and J dropped 3 bases, with 19 bases sitting between them. The CDR3 runs to 17 residues. Using immunoSEQ multiplex PCR, the repertoire was profiled, and TCRdb retains in-frame clones only, with some absent. The repertoire includes about 660,000 clones, over 75% of them detected once, and roughly 0.0086% sits in the top ten. This same sample was also taken into another study, of human thymus T cells. That study reports: Samples came from healthy Finnish infants during open corrective cardiac surgery. Thymic resections from corrective heart surgery supplied the tissue. Unrelated people showed highly overlapping thymic repertoires, related research reported.

The chain employs TRBV6-1 and TRBJ1-1; D unresolved. The clonotype comes from a boy less than two years old with a congenital heart defect. The sequenced sample was thymocytes. This chain's CDR3 is CASSESRVLKEHTEAFF. CDR3 DNA sequence: TGTGCCAGCAGTGAATCCCGGGTTTTGAAAGAACACACTGAAGCTTTCTTT.